This T cell receptor (beta chain) was recorded in a study of blood T cell repertoires in COVID-19. Study in general: PBMCs, B-cell-depleted T cells, or T cells were the source of the cDNA or gDNA that made up the material.

In the original processing: How many nucleated cells were present was estimated from reference gene primer amplification. Data came from immunoSEQ multiplex PCR; TCRdb stores just in-frame clones and leaves some out. Clone size and the V and J calls come from that table; the DNA yielded D and trimming. The sample holds around 95,000 clones, roughly 80% seen once. The V end lost 0 bases, the J end lost 0 bases, and 7 bases lay between the germline ends. The CDR3 is made up of 15 amino acids. Germline CDR1 and CDR2: LGHNT and FRNRAP. The specimen was peripheral blood. The TCR was taken from a man between 65 and 85 years old with active or convalescent COVID-19. The rearrangement joins TRBV12-5 to TRBJ2-3; D not certain. The CDR3 bases are TGTGCTAGTGGTTTGGTACTAAGTAGCACAGATACGCAGTATTTT. This translates into CASGLVLSSTDTQYF.